This T cell receptor beta chain emerged from a study of cytomegalovirus exposure and HLA in healthy donors. Healthy people donating bone marrow made up the donors. PCR employed 60 Vbeta and 13 Jbeta primers. Measured with immunoSEQ multiplex PCR; TCRdb has only the in-frame clones, and not every one. The sample lists more than 95,000 clones, around 80% seen once, with more than 1% in the top ten. With 1 base removed from V and 4 bases from J, the gap between germline ends came to 15 bases. This CDR3 spans 16 amino acids. Germline CDR1 SGHRS, CDR2 YFSETQ. The sequencing sample was made of PBMCs. The gene calls are TRBV5-1 and TRBJ1-3, with D possibly TRBD1 on 5 matching bases. This sequence originates from a female donor in good health and CMV-seronegative. The CDR3 spells CASSLSLTASGNTIYF. As DNA, the CDR3 is TGCGCCAGCAGCTTGTCCCTGACAGCATCCGGAAACACCATATATTTT.